The 27 T cell receptor beta chains listed next were all sequenced from one sample in a study of cytomegalovirus exposure and HLA in healthy donors. The PCR ran on 60 Vbeta and 13 Jbeta primers. Libraries were prepared by immunoSEQ multiplex PCR; TCRdb keeps only in-frame clonotypes and omits some of them. The table has approximately 110,000 clones, approximately 80% seen once; the top ten hold 3.7%. Sequencing was performed on PBMCs. These receptors all come from a human donor in good health.

Written as DNA, the CDR3 is TGTGCCAGCCTCGGACAGGGTGGCAACGAGCAGTACTTC. It yields the protein CASLGQGGNEQYF. This chain joins TRBV6-1 and TRBJ2-7; 8 bases line up with TRBD1. The CDR3 length is 13 residues. The trim removed 8 bases at V and 5 bases at J, leaving 8 bases unmatched. In germline, CDR1 is MNHNS, CDR2 SASEGT.

This clone appeared a single time. The chain has TRBV6-1 and TRBJ2-3; 9 bases are shared with TRBD2. Germline V gene data show CDR1 as MNHNS and CDR2 as SASEGT. CDR3 length: 14 residues. V was pared by 10 bases and J by 0 bases, with 5 bases of the junction left unmatched. The CDR3 loop reads CATGLAMSTDTQYF. CDR3 DNA: TGTGCCACAGGACTAGCGATGAGCACAGATACGCAGTATTTT.

The genes are TRBV5-8 and TRBJ2-5; D unresolved. Trimming pared 4 bases from V and 1 base from J, leaving 8 bases between. Germline CDR1 SGHTS, CDR2 YDEGEE. The CDR3 totals 13 residues. The CDR3 nucleotides are TGTGCCAGCAGCCCCTGGAGCCAAGAGACCCAGTACTTC. This gives the protein CASSPWSQETQYF.

The CDR3 reads CASTQGLLLGGYTF. CDR3 coding DNA: TGTGCCAGCACCCAGGGACTTCTCCTAGGGGGCTACACCTTC. The chain recombines TRBV28 with TRBJ1-2; TRBD1 is a possible D gene (5 bases). Trimming removed 7 bases at V and 8 bases at J, with 20 bases between. CDR1 is MDHEN and CDR2 is SYDVKM in the germline V gene. The CDR3 spans 14 residues.

The rearrangement uses TRBV6-5 and TRBJ1-5; 7 nucleotides line up with TRBD1. The CDR3 length is 14 residues. The trim removed 7 bases at V and 3 bases at J, leaving 6 bases unmatched. The germline V gene has CDR1 MNHEY and CDR2 SVGAGI. The CDR3 sequence: CASTSDRVNQPQHF. CDR3 nucleotides: TGTGCCAGCACATCCGACAGGGTCAATCAGCCCCAGCATTTT.

This clone showed up just once. The chain is built from TRBV28 and TRBJ2-1, with TRBD2 identical over 8 bases. Looked up from germline, CDR1 is MDHEN and CDR2 is SYDVKM. This CDR3 has 14 amino acids. J gave up 9 bases and V 2 bases, and 6 bases lay outside the gene matches. The CDR3 DNA is TGTGCCAGCAGTTTAACGGGAGGGCCCGGTGAGCAGTTCTTC. It codes for CASSLTGGPGEQFF.

The chain recombines TRBV7-9 with TRBJ2-2; D uncertain. Germline CDR1 SEHNR, CDR2 FQNEAQ (reference sequence). V was pared by 5 bases and J by 7 bases, with 17 bases between. The CDR3 runs 15 residues. The CDR3 here is CASSANGRRGGELFF. The CDR3 coding sequence is TGTGCCAGCAGCGCAAACGGAAGACGCGGCGGGGAGCTGTTTTTT.

This clone was observed a single time. This rearrangement joins TRBV2 to TRBJ2-7; a weak D match, TRBD1 (5 bases). The germline CDR1 and CDR2 sequences are SNHLY and FYNNEI. The ends were cut back, 3 bases at V and 0 bases at J, with 12 bases in the middle. This CDR3 has 15 amino acids. The CDR3 is CASSEGPPSSYEQYF. CDR3 sequence (DNA): TGTGCCAGCAGTGAGGGGCCACCGAGCTCCTACGAGCAGTACTTC.

Of note for this clone: A read error may produce the germline difference seen at one junction end. This sequence joins TRBV4-1 and TRBJ2-3, with D perhaps TRBD2 (7 bases). The CDR3 runs to 17 residues. Germline CDR1 reads MGHRA; CDR2 reads YSYEKL. CDR3 region: CVSSQDRGGVDTDTQYF. The CDR3, as DNA: TGCGTCAGCAGCCAAGATAGGGGGGGAGTCGACACAGATACGCAGTATTTT.

This chain connects TRBV25-1 to TRBJ1-1, with D unclear. From germline, CDR1 is MGHDK and CDR2 SYGVNS. The CDR3 runs 14 residues. Trimming took 3 bases from V and 0 from J, leaving 8 bases between them. The CDR3 region has the DNA TGTGCCAGCAGTGAGGGTACAGTGAACACTGAAGCTTTCTTT. Amino acids: CASSEGTVNTEAFF.

V usage is TRBV11-2 and J usage is TRBJ1-2; D is unresolved. The germline V and J ends were trimmed by 1 base and 0 bases, with 18 bases remaining between them. The CDR3 contains 18 residues. Per germline, CDR1 SGHAT and CDR2 FQNNGV. The CDR3 DNA sequence: TGTGCCAGCAGCTTAGGATACGTACTCAGGCTCCCTAACTATGGCTACACCTTC. Translating it yields CASSLGYVLRLPNYGYTF.

The rearrangement links TRBV11-2 to TRBJ2-7, with TRBD1 matching over 7 bases. V shed 4 bases and J 0 bases; nucleotides not matched to a gene: 6. This CDR3 contains 15 residues. Germline assignment: CDR1 SGHAT and CDR2 FQNNGV. The CDR3 reads CASSSPTGYSYEQYF. CDR3 nucleotides: TGTGCCAGCAGCTCCCCGACAGGGTACTCCTACGAGCAGTACTTC.

The gene calls are TRBV2 and TRBJ1-2, with 10 bases fitting TRBD1. The ends lost 3 bases at V and 5 bases at J; junction bases unmatched: 3. Germline CDR1 is SNHLY and CDR2 is FYNNEI. The CDR3 totals 14 residues. CDR3 DNA sequence: TGTGCCAGCAGTGAGGAGGACAGGGGGTATGGCTACACCTTC. Protein: CASSEEDRGYGYTF.

The chain combines TRBV14 with TRBJ2-1, with D perhaps matching TRBD2 (6 bases). CDR3 length equals 12 residues. Germline CDR1 is SGHDN and CDR2 is FVKESK. Trimming left V 1 base short and J 10 bases short, with 8 bases between. The CDR3 region has the DNA TGTGCCAGCAGCCAAGTGGAGGGGGAGCAGTTCTTC. Translating gives CASSQVEGEQFF.

This chain uses TRBV27 with TRBJ2-3, with a possible D match to TRBD1 (6 bases). CDR3 size: 16 residues. Germline assignment: CDR1 MNHEY and CDR2 SMNVEV (reference sequence). Trimming cost V 3 bases and J 2 bases, with 15 bases left between them. CDR3 sequence reads: CASSFQGQQPTDTQYF. In DNA, the CDR3 is TGTGCCAGCAGTTTTCAGGGGCAGCAACCCACAGATACGCAGTATTTT.

The chain uses TRBV11-2 and TRBJ2-2; maybe TRBD2 (5 bases). From germline, CDR1 is SGHAT and CDR2 FQNNGV. V lost 1 base, J lost 4 bases, and 10 bases lay in between. This CDR3 is built from 15 residues. CDR3 DNA sequence: TGTGCCAGCAGCTTAGTGGTAGCGTCCACCGGGGAGCTGTTTTTT. Its protein is CASSLVVASTGELFF. The full variable domain, in which reference TRBV11-2 and TRBJ2-2 provide the parts outside the CDR3, is EAGVAQSPRYKIIEKRQSVAFWCNPISGHATLYWYQQILGQGPKLLIQFQNNGVVDDSQLPKDRFSAERLKGVDSTLKIQPAKLEDSAVYLCASSLVVASTGELFFGEGSRLTVL.

This chain joins TRBV28 and TRBJ1-2, with 9 bases that match TRBD1. The germline V gene has CDR1 MDHEN and CDR2 SYDVKM. This CDR3 is built from 15 residues. Germline trimming cut 3 bases from V and 2 bases from J; bases unmatched to any gene: 4. The CDR3 here is CASSFWDRANYGYTF. The CDR3, as DNA: TGTGCCAGCAGTTTTTGGGACAGGGCCAACTATGGCTACACCTTC.

The rearrangement joins TRBV5-6 to TRBJ2-5; D possibly corresponds to TRBD2 (5 bases). The V end was cut by 4 bases, the J end by 2 bases, with 6 bases between. Germline V lookup: CDR1 SGHDT, CDR2 YYEEEE. The CDR3 has 12 residues. CDR3 nucleotides: TGTGCCAGCAGCCCGGGACAAGAGACCCAGTACTTC. Encoded protein: CASSPGQETQYF.

The chain couples TRBV11-2 to TRBJ2-1; perhaps TRBD1 as D (5 bases). CDR1 and CDR2 from the germline V gene are SGHAT and FQNNGV. CDR3 length: 15 amino acids. V was cut by 3 bases and J by 7 bases, with 16 bases left in between. CDR3 loop: CASSFEQGHGNEQFF. For the CDR3, the DNA is TGTGCCAGCAGCTTCGAGCAGGGTCACGGGAATGAGCAGTTCTTC.

This clone is a singleton in its sample. The chain has TRBV7-9 and TRBJ1-1; the match to TRBD1 covers 7 bases. The J segment lost 1 base and the V segment lost 5 bases, leaving 7 bases of the junction unmatched. From germline, CDR1 is SEHNR and CDR2 FQNEAQ (reference sequence). The CDR3 sequence is 15 residues long. In DNA, the CDR3 is TGTGCCAGCAGCCCACACAGGGGCGCGAACACTGAAGCTTTCTTT. Its translation: CASSPHRGANTEAFF.

V gene TRBV19 combines with J gene TRBJ1-5, with no clear D. Between the trimmed V and J ends, which lost 3 bases and 5 bases, there was a span of 14 bases. The CDR3 loop spans 15 amino acids. CDR1 and CDR2 (germline): LNHDA, SQIVND (reference sequence). CDR3 DNA: TGTGCCAGTAGTATGGGGAGGAGGGTTGATCAGCCCCAGCATTTT. Encoded protein: CASSMGRRVDQPQHF.

This clone has a handful of counts. The V call is TRBV27, the J call TRBJ2-1, with 12 nucleotides matching TRBD2. The V gene end was trimmed by 5 bases and the J gene end by 5 bases; junction bases not matched to a gene: 10. CDR3 length: 17 residues. Germline assignment: CDR1 MNHEY and CDR2 SMNVEV (reference sequence). CDR3 nucleotide sequence: TGTGCCAGCAGTCGATTCGCTAGCGGGAGGGCCAACAATGAGCAGTTCTTC. It codes for CASSRFASGRANNEQFF.

J is TRBJ2-5 and V is TRBV5-1; tentative D call: TRBD2 (6 bases). Germline CDR1 is SGHRS and CDR2 is YFSETQ. V lost 0 bases, J lost 3 bases, and 12 bases lay in between. This CDR3 is built from 15 residues. Here the CDR3 reads CASSLGGGVEETQYF. The CDR3 nucleotides are TGCGCCAGCAGCTTGGGAGGAGGGGTGGAAGAGACCCAGTACTTC.

Concerning this clone itself: Different DNA sequences within this sample yield the same CDR3. The V and J genes are TRBV15 and TRBJ1-5; TRBD1 is a possible D gene (6 bases). Germline loops: CDR1 LNHNV, CDR2 YYDKDF (reference sequence). V was trimmed by 4 bases and J by 7 bases, leaving 11 bases between them. The CDR3 is made up of 13 amino acids. The CDR3 nucleotides are TGTGCCACCAGCAACAGGGACGGGCAGCCCCAGCATTTT. Residues: CATSNRDGQPQHF. Based on the CDR3 plus reference TRBV15 and TRBJ1-5, the full variable domain is DAMVIQNPRYQVTQFGKPVTLSCSQTLNHNVMYWYQQKSSQAPKLLFHYYDKDFNNEADTPDNFQSRRPNTSFCFLDIRSPGLGDTAMYLCATSNRDGQPQHFGDGTRLSIL.

This clone has more than one count but fewer than ten. The chain has TRBV5-1 and TRBJ2-7; 7 bases match TRBD1. V lost 4 bases to trimming and J lost 3 bases; unmatched junction nucleotides: 10. The CDR3 length is 15 residues. Germline V lookup: CDR1 SGHRS, CDR2 YFSETQ. CDR3 in amino acids: CASSPQGQSVYEQYF. The CDR3 nucleotides read TGCGCCAGCAGCCCCCAGGGACAGTCCGTCTACGAGCAGTACTTC.

The V and J genes are TRBV30 and TRBJ1-1; D is possibly TRBD1 (6 bases). The V gene lost 2 bases and the J gene lost 1 base, with 11 bases spanning the gap. The CDR3 loop spans 14 amino acids. Germline CDR1 and CDR2: GTSNPN and SVGIG (reference sequence). The CDR3 region is CAWSTGLRNTEAFF. CDR3 nucleotides: TGTGCCTGGAGTACAGGGTTGAGGAACACTGAAGCTTTCTTT.

This clone has a single count. V and J are TRBV18 and TRBJ1-3; TRBD1 might be the D (5 bases). The V and J ends lost 3 bases and 0 bases respectively, with 15 bases between them. There are 17 residues in the CDR3. In germline, CDR1 is KGHSH, CDR2 LQKENI. The CDR3 DNA sequence: TGTGCCAGCTCACCCTCGGGACCGCGGGGCTCTGGAAACACCATATATTTT. It is translated as CASSPSGPRGSGNTIYF.